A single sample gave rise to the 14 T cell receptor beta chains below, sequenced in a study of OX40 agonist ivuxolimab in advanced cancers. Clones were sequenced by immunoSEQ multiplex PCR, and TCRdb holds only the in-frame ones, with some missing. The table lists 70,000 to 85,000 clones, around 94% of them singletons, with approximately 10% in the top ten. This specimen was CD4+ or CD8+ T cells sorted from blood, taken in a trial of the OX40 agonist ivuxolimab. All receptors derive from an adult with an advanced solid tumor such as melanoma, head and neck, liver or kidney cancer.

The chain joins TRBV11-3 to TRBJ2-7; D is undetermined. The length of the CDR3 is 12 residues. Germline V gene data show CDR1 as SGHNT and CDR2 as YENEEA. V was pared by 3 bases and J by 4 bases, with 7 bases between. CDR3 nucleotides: TGTGCCAGCAGCTTCCAAGATTACGAGCAGTACTTC. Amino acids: CASSFQDYEQYF.

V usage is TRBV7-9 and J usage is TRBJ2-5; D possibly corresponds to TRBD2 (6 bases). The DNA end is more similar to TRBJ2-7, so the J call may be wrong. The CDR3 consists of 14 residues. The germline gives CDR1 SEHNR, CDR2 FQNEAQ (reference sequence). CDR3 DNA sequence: TGTGCCAGCAGCCAAAGTACAGCGGGCGACGAGCAGTACTTC. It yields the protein CASSQSTAGDEQYF.

As DNA, the CDR3 is TGTGCCAGCAGAGGAGGACTAGATCAAGAGACCCAGTACTTC. Translated, it gives CASRGGLDQETQYF. The J gene is TRBJ2-5, the V gene TRBV6-1; TRBD2 matches 7 bases. Germline V gene lookup returns CDR1 MNHNS and CDR2 SASEGT. The CDR3 runs 14 residues. The V and J ends lost 6 bases and 2 bases, in that order; junction bases with no gene match: 6.

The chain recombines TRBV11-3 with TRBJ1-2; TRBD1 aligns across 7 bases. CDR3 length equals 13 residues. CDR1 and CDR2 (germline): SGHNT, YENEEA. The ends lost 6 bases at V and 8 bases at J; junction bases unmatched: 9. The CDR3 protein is CASSPPGGEGYTF. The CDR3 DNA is TGTGCCAGCAGTCCGCCAGGGGGGGAAGGCTACACCTTC.

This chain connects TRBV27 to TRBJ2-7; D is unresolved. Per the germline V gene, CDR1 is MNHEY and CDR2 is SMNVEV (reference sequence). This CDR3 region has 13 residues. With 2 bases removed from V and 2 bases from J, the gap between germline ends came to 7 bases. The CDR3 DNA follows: TGTGCCAGCAGTTTAGCCAGCCCCTACGAGCAGTACTTC. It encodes CASSLASPYEQYF.

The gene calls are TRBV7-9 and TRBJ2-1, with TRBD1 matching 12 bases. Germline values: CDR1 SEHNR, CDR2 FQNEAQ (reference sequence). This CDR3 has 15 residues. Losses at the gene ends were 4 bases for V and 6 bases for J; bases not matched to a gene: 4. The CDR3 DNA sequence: TGTGCCAGCAGCTACCGGGACAGGGGGCCCAATGAGCAGTTCTTC. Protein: CASSYRDRGPNEQFF.

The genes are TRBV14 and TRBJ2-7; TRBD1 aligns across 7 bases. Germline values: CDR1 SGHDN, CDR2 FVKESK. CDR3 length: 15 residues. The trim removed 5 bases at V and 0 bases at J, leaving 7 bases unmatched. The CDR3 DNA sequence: TGTGCCAGCAGCTACGGACAGGAGAGCTCCTACGAGCAGTACTTC. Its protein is CASSYGQESSYEQYF.

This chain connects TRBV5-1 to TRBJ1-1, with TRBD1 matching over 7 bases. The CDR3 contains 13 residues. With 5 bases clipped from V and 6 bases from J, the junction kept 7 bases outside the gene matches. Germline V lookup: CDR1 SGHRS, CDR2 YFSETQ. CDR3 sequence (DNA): TGCGCCAGCAGTACAGGGGCGAGGGCTGAAGCTTTCTTT. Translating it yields CASSTGARAEAFF.

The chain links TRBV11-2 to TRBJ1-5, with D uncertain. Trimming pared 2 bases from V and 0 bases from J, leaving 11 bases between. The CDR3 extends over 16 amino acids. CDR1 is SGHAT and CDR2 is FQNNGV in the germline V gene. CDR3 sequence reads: CASSLYAGNSNQPQHF. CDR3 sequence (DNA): TGTGCCAGCAGCTTATATGCGGGAAATAGCAATCAGCCCCAGCATTTT.

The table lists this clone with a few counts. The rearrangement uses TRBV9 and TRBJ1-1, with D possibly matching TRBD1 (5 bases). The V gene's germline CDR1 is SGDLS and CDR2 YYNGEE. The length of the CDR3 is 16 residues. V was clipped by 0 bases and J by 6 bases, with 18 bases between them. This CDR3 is CASSVVRDGGRSEAFF. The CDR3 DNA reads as TGTGCCAGCAGCGTAGTGCGCGACGGGGGAAGATCTGAAGCTTTCTTT.

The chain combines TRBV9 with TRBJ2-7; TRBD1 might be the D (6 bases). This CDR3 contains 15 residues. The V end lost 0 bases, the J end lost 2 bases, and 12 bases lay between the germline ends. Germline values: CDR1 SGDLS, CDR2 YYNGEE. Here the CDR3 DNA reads TGTGCCAGCAGCGTAGCCTTCCAGGGGCCCTACGAGCAGTACTTC. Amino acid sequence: CASSVAFQGPYEQYF.

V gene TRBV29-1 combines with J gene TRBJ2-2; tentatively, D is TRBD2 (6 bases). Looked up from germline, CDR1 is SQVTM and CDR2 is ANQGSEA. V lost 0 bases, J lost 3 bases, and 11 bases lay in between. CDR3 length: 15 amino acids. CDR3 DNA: TGCAGCGTTGAAGAGGAGGGTACGGACACCGGGGAGCTGTTTTTT. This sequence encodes CSVEEEGTDTGELFF.

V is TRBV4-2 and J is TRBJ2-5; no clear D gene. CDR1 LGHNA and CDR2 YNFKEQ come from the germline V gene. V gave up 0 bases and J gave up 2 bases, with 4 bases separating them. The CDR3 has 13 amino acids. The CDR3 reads CASSQDSQETQYF. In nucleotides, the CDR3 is TGTGCCAGCAGCCAAGATTCTCAAGAGACCCAGTACTTC.

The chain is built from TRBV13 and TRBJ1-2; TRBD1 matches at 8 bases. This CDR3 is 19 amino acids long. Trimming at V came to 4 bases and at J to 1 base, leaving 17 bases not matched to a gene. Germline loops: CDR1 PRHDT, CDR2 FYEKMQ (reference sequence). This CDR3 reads CASSSEEGQEVFFNYGYTF. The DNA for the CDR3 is TGTGCCAGCAGCTCCGAGGAGGGACAGGAAGTCTTTTTTAACTATGGCTACACCTTC.